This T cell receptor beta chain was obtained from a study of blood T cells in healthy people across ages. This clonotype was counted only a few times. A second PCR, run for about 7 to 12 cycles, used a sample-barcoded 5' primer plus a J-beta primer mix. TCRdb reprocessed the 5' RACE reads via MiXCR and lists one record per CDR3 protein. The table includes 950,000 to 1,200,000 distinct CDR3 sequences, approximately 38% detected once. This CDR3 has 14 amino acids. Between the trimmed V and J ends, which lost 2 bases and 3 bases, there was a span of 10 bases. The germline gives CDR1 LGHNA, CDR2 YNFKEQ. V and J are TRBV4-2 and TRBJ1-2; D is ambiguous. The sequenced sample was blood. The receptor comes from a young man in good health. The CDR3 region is CASSQTNRYYGYTF. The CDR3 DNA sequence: TGTGCCAGCAGCCAAACGAACCGATACTATGGCTACACCTTC.